This T cell receptor (beta chain) was retrieved from a study of blood T cell repertoires in COVID-19. Libraries were prepared by immunoSEQ multiplex PCR; TCRdb keeps only in-frame clonotypes and omits some of them. The sample contains 210,000 or so clones, under 85% of which appear only once. In germline, CDR1 is MNHEY, CDR2 SVGAGI. This CDR3 comprises 14 residues. The ends lost 6 bases at V and 6 bases at J; junction bases unmatched: 5. The receptor comes from a woman in her 30s with COVID-19, enrolled during active disease. The chain links TRBV6-5 to TRBJ2-2; the match to TRBD2 covers 9 bases. The sample consisted of peripheral blood. CDR3 nucleotide sequence: TGTGCCAGCAGGATTAGCGGGAGCGCCGGGGAGCTGTTTTTT. It specifies CASRISGSAGELFF.